Listed here are 15 T cell receptor beta chains from one sample, sequenced in a study of blood T cell repertoires in COVID-19. The protocol was immunoSEQ multiplex PCR, while the TCRdb copy is restricted to in-frame clones and leaves out a portion. The sample includes fewer than 450,000 clones, 87% of them seen just once. Sequencing was done on a sample of peripheral blood. The receptor source for this set is a woman in her forties or fifties with COVID-19, enrolled during active disease.

This chain connects TRBV4-2 to TRBJ1-2; D possibly corresponds to TRBD1 (5 bases). The V end was cut by 2 bases, the J end by 0 bases, with 16 bases between. The germline gives CDR1 LGHNA, CDR2 YNFKEQ. The CDR3 spans 17 residues. Written as DNA, the CDR3 is TGTGCCAGCAGCCAACAATACCCGACAGAGACTAACTATGGCTACACCTTC. Translated: CASSQQYPTETNYGYTF.

Regarding this clone: The junction differs from germline at one of its ends, possibly a read error. The chain recombines TRBV7-9 with TRBJ1-2; D is uncertain. The germline V gene encodes CDR1 SEHNR and CDR2 FQNEAQ (reference sequence). The CDR3 has 12 residues. The CDR3 DNA reads TGTGCCAGCAGCGTCGAGGAGGAGGCCCGTTCCTTC. Its protein is CASSVEEEARSF.

This clone has just a few counts. The chain is built from TRBV20-1 and TRBJ2-7; D is possibly TRBD1 (5 bases). From germline, CDR1 is DFQATT and CDR2 SNEGSKA (reference sequence). This CDR3 is built from 11 residues. The V and J ends lost 4 bases and 4 bases respectively, with 8 bases between them. The CDR3 protein is CSAKQEYEQYF. In DNA, the CDR3 is TGCAGTGCTAAACAGGAGTACGAGCAGTACTTC.

The genes are TRBV11-3 and TRBJ2-2, with TRBD1 matching 7 bases. The V and J ends lost 6 bases and 3 bases, in that order; junction bases with no gene match: 4. The germline V gene encodes CDR1 SGHNT and CDR2 YENEEA. The CDR3 length is 14 residues. CDR3 protein: CASSYGQDTGELFF. The CDR3 DNA follows: TGTGCCAGCAGTTATGGACAGGACACCGGGGAGCTGTTTTTT.

This clone was counted once. CDR3 amino acids: CASSRTLGASGSSEQYF. The CDR3 DNA is TGTGCCAGCAGCCGCACTCTAGGGGCTAGCGGGAGTTCCGAGCAGTACTTC. The chain recombines TRBV4-2 with TRBJ2-7; 10 bases are a match to TRBD2. J lost 6 bases, V lost 4 bases, and 15 bases had no gene match. In germline, CDR1 is LGHNA, CDR2 YNFKEQ. The CDR3 loop spans 17 amino acids.

The chain links TRBV11-3 to TRBJ2-1, with TRBD2 matching 7 bases. Germline lookup yields CDR1 SGHNT and CDR2 YENEEA. CDR3 length: 14 amino acids. V trimming: 3 bases; J trimming: 6 bases; junction bases outside the gene matches: 5. CDR3 bases: TGTGCCAGCAGCTTGACAGCGGGATCCAATGAGCAGTTCTTC. As protein: CASSLTAGSNEQFF.

The V call is TRBV19, the J call TRBJ1-4; D is ambiguous. Looked up from germline, CDR1 is LNHDA and CDR2 is SQIVND (reference sequence). The CDR3 is made up of 16 amino acids. V was trimmed by 6 bases and J by 3 bases, leaving 17 bases between them. CDR3 region: CASRRPGEPANEKLFF. The CDR3 nucleotides are TGTGCCAGTAGGCGACCCGGAGAGCCCGCTAATGAAAAACTGTTTTTT.

This clone has only a few counts. The CDR3 bases are TGTGCCAGCGAGGGAGGGGGACAGGGGTTTGGTCAGCCCCAGCATTTT. Translation: CASEGGGQGFGQPQHF. V usage is TRBV6-6 and J usage is TRBJ1-5; TRBD1 agrees at 10 bases. Germline V lookup: CDR1 MNHNY, CDR2 SVGAGI (reference sequence). V shed 8 bases, J shed 6 bases, and the junction held 13 bases outside the gene matches. CDR3 length: 16 residues.

The rearrangement links TRBV5-4 to TRBJ1-4, with D unclear. The germline gives CDR1 SGHNT, CDR2 YYREEE (reference sequence). The CDR3 extends over 14 amino acids. Trimming cost V 0 bases and J 9 bases, with 12 bases left between them. CDR3 region: CASSLEAGEKKLFF. The CDR3, as DNA: TGTGCCAGCAGCTTGGAGGCGGGTGAAAAAAAACTGTTTTTT.

The chain couples TRBV3-1 (or the pseudogene TRBV3-2) to TRBJ2-1; 11 positions agree with TRBD2. The V gene's germline CDR1 is LGHDT and CDR2 YNNKEL (reference sequence). J lost 4 bases, V lost 2 bases, and 7 bases had no gene match. The CDR3 covers 17 residues. The chain's CDR3 is CASSQSSSGRPYNEQFF. The CDR3 DNA follows: TGTGCCAGCAGCCAATCATCTAGCGGGAGGCCGTACAATGAGCAGTTCTTC.

The chain joins TRBV9 to TRBJ2-5, with 12 positions matching TRBD2. This CDR3 spans 15 amino acids. In germline, CDR1 is SGDLS, CDR2 YYNGEE. V lost 4 bases to trimming and J lost 4 bases; unmatched junction nucleotides: 5. CDR3 DNA sequence: TGTGCCAGCAGCTCCGGACTAGCGGGATTAGAGACCCAGTACTTC. Its translation: CASSSGLAGLETQYF.

The V gene is TRBV5-1, the J gene TRBJ2-7; 8 nucleotides line up with TRBD2. V shed 3 bases and J 6 bases; nucleotides not matched to a gene: 11. The germline CDR1 and CDR2 sequences are SGHRS and YFSETQ. The CDR3 is made up of 15 amino acids. The CDR3 is CASSSTGRGGGEQYF. In DNA form, the CDR3 reads TGCGCCAGCAGCTCTACAGGACGGGGGGGAGGCGAGCAGTACTTC.

This clone was observed a few times. The V call is TRBV30, the J call TRBJ1-1, with TRBD1 matching over 7 bases. The germline V gene has CDR1 GTSNPN and CDR2 SVGIG (reference sequence). V was pared by 3 bases and J by 3 bases, with 13 bases of the junction left unmatched. The CDR3 covers 16 residues. CDR3 DNA: TGTGCCTGGAGGGAGGGAAGCAGGGGGATCTACACTGAAGCTTTCTTT. Its protein is CAWREGSRGIYTEAFF.

Concerning this clone: Distinct nucleotide sequences in the sample also encode this CDR3. V and J are TRBV30 and TRBJ1-5; TRBD1 agrees at 7 bases. The CDR3 is 13 residues long. Germline assignment: CDR1 GTSNPN and CDR2 SVGIG (reference sequence). Trimming cost V 1 base and J 6 bases; bases outside gene matches: 3. The CDR3 bases are TGTGCCTGGAGTGGTCAGGGGGGTCAGCCCCAGCATTTT. Its translation is CAWSGQGGQPQHF.

The chain has TRBV6-4 and TRBJ1-2; 9 bases fit TRBD1. V gave up 2 bases and J gave up 6 bases; unmatched junction bases: 13. The CDR3 contains 17 residues. Germline CDR1 is MRHNA and CDR2 is SNTAGT. In nucleotides, the CDR3 is TGTGCCAGCAGTGACCTTGAAATATCCGGACAGGGGAATGGCTACACCTTC. Translation: CASSDLEISGQGNGYTF.